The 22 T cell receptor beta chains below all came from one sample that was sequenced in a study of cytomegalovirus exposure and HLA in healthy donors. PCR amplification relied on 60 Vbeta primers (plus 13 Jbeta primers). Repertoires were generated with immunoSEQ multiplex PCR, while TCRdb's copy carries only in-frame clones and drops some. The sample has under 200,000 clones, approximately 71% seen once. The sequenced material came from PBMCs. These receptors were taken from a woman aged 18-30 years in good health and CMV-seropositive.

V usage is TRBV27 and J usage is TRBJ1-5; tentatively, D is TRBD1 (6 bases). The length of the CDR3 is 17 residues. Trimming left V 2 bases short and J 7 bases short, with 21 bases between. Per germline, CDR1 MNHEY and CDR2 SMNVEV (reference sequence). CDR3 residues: CASSLPGGQEERQPQHF. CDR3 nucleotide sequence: TGTGCCAGCAGTTTACCCGGGGGGCAGGAAGAGAGGCAGCCCCAGCATTTT.

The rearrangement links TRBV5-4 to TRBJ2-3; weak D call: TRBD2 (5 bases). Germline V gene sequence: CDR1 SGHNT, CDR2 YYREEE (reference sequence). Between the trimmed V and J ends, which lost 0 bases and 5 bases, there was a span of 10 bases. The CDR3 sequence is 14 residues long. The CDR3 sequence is CASSLGLAGDTQYF. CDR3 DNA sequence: TGTGCCAGCAGCTTGGGGCTAGCAGGAGATACGCAGTATTTT.

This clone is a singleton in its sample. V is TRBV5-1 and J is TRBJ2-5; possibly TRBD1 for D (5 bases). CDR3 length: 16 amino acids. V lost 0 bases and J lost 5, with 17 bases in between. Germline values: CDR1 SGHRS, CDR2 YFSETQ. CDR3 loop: CASSLDLGPLEETQYF. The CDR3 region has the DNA TGCGCCAGCAGCTTGGATTTGGGGCCTTTGGAGGAGACCCAGTACTTC.

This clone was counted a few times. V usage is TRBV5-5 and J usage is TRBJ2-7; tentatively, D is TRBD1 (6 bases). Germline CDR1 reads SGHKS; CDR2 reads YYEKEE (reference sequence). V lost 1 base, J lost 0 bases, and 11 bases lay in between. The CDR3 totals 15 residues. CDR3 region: CASSLWGLASYEQYF. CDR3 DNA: TGTGCCAGCAGCTTGTGGGGGCTCGCCTCCTACGAGCAGTACTTC.

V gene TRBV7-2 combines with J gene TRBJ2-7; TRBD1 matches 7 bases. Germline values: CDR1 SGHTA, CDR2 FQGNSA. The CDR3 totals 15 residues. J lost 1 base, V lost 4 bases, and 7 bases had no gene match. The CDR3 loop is CASSSEPGQSYEQYF. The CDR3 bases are TGTGCCAGCAGCTCAGAGCCGGGACAGTCCTACGAGCAGTACTTC.

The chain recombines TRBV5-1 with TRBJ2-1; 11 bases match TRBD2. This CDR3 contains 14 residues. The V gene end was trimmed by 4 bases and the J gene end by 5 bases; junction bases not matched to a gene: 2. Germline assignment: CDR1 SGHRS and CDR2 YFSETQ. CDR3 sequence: CASSETSGDNEQFF. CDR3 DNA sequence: TGCGCCAGCAGCGAGACTAGCGGGGACAATGAGCAGTTCTTC.

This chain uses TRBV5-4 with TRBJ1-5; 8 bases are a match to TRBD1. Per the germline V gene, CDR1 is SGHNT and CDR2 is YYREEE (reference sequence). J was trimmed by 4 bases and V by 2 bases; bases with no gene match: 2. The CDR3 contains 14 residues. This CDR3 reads CASSLQGGNQPQHF. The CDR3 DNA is TGTGCCAGCAGCTTACAGGGGGGGAATCAGCCCCAGCATTTT. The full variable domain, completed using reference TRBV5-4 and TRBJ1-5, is ETGVTQSPTHLIKTRGQQVTLRCSSQSGHNTVSWYQQALGQGPQFIFQYYREEENGRGNFPPRFSGLQFPNYSSELNVNALELDDSALYLCASSLQGGNQPQHFGDGTRLSIL.

The CDR3 nucleotides read TGTGCCAGCAGCATCACAGGGACCTCTGGAAACACCATATATTTT. Translated: CASSITGTSGNTIYF. The chain links TRBV7-2 to TRBJ1-3, with a weak D call TRBD1 (6 bases). V was clipped by 5 bases and J by 0 bases, with 11 bases between them. Per germline, CDR1 SGHTA and CDR2 FQGNSA. The CDR3 has 15 amino acids. Full variable domain (outside the CDR3, taken from reference TRBV7-2 and TRBJ1-3): GAGVSQSPSNKVTEKGKDVELRCDPISGHTALYWYRQSLGQGLEFLIYFQGNSAPDKSGLPSDRFSAERTGGSVSTLTIQRTQQEDSAVYLCASSITGTSGNTIYFGEGSWLTVV.

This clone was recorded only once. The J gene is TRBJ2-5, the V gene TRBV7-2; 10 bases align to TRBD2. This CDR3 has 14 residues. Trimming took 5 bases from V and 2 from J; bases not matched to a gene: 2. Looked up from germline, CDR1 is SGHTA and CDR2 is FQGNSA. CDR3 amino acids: CASSRAGGQETQYF. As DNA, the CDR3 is TGTGCCAGCAGCAGAGCGGGGGGGCAAGAGACCCAGTACTTC.

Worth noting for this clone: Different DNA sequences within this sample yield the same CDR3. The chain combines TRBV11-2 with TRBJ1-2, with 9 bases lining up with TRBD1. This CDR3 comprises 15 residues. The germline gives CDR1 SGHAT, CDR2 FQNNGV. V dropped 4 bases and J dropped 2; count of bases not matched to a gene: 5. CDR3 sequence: CASSSKTGGNYGYTF. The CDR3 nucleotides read TGTGCCAGCAGCTCAAAGACAGGGGGGAACTATGGCTACACCTTC. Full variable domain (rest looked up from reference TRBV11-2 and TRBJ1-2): EAGVAQSPRYKIIEKRQSVAFWCNPISGHATLYWYQQILGQGPKLLIQFQNNGVVDDSQLPKDRFSAERLKGVDSTLKIQPAKLEDSAVYLCASSSKTGGNYGYTFGSGTRLTVV.

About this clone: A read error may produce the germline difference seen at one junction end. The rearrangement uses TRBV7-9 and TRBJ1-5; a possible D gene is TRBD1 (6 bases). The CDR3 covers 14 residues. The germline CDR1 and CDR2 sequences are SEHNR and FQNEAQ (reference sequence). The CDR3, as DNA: TGTTCCAGCAGCACCGCGGGGGCGGATCAGCCCCAGCATTTT. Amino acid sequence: CSSSTAGADQPQHF.

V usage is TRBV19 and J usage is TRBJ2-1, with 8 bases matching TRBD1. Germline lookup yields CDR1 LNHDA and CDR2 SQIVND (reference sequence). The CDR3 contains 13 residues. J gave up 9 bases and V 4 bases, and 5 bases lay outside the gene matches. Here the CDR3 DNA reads TGTGCCAGTAGTACCCAGGGGGCGGGTGAGCAGTTCTTC. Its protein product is CASSTQGAGEQFF.

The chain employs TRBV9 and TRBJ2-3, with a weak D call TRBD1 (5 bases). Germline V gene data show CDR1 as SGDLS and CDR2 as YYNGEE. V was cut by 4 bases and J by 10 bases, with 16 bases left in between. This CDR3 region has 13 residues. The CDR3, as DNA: TGTGCCAGCAGCTCTTCCGCAGGGCGACCGCAGTATTTT. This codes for CASSSSAGRPQYF. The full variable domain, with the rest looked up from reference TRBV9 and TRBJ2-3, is DSGVTQTPKHLITATGQRVTLRCSPRSGDLSVYWYQQSLDQGLQFLIQYYNGEERAKGNILERFSAQQFPDLHSELNLSSLELGDSALYFCASSSSAGRPQYFGPGTRLTVL.

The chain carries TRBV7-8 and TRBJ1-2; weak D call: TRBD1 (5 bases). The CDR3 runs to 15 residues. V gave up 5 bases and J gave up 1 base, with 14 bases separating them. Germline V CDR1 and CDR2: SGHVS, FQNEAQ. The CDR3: CASSPKLQVNYGYTF. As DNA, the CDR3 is TGTGCCAGCAGCCCGAAACTACAGGTTAACTATGGCTACACCTTC.

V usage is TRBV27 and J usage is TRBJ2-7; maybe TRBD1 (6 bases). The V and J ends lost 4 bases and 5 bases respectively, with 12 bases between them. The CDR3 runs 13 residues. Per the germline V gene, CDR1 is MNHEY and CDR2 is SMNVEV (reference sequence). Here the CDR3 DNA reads TGTGCCAGCAGTTCAGGGGTAAGAAACGAGCAGTACTTC. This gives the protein CASSSGVRNEQYF.

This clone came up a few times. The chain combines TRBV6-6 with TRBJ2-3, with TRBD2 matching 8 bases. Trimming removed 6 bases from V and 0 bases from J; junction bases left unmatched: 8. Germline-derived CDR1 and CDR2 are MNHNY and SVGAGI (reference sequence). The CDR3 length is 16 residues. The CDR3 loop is CASSPWRGVSTDTQYF. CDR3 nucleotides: TGTGCCAGCAGCCCCTGGCGGGGGGTTAGCACAGATACGCAGTATTTT.

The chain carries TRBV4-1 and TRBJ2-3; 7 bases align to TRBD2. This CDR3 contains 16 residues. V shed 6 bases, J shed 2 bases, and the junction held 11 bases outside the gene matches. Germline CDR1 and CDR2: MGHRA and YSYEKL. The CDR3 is CASRSPASGPTDTQYF. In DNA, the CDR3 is TGCGCCAGCAGAAGTCCAGCTAGCGGACCCACAGATACGCAGTATTTT.

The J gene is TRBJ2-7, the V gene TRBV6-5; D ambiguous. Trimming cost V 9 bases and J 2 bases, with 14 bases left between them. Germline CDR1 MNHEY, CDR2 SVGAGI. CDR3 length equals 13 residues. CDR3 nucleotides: TGTGCCAGTCGCGCGACTTTTACCTACGAGCAGTACTTC. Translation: CASRATFTYEQYF.

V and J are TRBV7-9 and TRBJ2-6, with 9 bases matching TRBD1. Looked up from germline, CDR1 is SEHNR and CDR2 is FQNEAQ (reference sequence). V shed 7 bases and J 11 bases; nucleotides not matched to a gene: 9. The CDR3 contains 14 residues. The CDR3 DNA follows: TGTGCCAGCACACTTCTGACAGGGGGTGACGTCCTGACTTTC. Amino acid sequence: CASTLLTGGDVLTF.

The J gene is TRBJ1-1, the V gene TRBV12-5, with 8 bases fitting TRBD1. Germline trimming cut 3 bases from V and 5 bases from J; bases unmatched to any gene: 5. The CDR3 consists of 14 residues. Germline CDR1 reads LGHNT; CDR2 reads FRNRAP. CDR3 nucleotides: TGTGCTAGTGGTTTATCGACAGGGGCAACTGAAGCTTTCTTT. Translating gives CASGLSTGATEAFF.

The CDR3 sequence is CASSLALWTDRAGAFF. The CDR3 DNA reads TGTGCCAGCAGCTTGGCTTTATGGACCGATCGCGCGGGAGCTTTCTTT. The gene calls are TRBV5-5 and TRBJ1-1; D call uncertain. Germline loops: CDR1 SGHKS, CDR2 YYEKEE (reference sequence). The germline V and J ends were trimmed by 0 bases and 10 bases, with 22 bases remaining between them. The CDR3 is made up of 16 amino acids.

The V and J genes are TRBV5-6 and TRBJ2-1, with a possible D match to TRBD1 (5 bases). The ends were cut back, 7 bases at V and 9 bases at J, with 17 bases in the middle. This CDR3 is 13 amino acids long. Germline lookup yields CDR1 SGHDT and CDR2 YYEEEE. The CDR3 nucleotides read TGTGCCAGCTCTGACAGCCCCACAAGTGAGCAGTTCTTC. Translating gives CASSDSPTSEQFF.